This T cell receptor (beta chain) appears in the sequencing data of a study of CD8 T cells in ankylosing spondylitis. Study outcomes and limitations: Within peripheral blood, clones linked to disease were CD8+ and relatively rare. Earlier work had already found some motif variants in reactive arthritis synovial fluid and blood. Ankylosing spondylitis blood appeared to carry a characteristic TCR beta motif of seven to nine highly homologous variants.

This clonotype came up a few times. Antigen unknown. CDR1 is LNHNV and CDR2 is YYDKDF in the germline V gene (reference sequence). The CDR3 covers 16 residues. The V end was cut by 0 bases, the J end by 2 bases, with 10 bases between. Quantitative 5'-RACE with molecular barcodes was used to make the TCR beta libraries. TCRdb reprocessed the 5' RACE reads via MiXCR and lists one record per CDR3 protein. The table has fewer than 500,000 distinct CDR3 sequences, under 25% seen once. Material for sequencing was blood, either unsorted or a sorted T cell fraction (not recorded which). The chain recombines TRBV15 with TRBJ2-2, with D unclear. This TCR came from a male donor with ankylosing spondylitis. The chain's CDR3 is CATSRDWIRNTGELFF. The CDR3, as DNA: TGTGCCACCAGCAGAGATTGGATCCGTAACACCGGGGAGCTGTTTTTT.